The source of this T cell receptor (beta chain) is a study of blood T cells in healthy people across ages. The CDR3 spans 14 residues. CDR1 is MNHEY, CDR2 SVGAGI, per germline. Trimming removed 8 bases at V and 6 bases at J, with 19 bases between. Using a J-beta primer mix together with a sample-barcoded 5' primer, a second PCR was run for about 6 to 11 cycles. Sequencing of every sample gave 3 million or more CDR3-containing paired-end reads. A single record per CDR3 protein comes from TCRdb applying MiXCR to the 5' RACE reads. The sample lists approximately 800,000 distinct CDR3 sequences, about 61% occurring once.

The receptor was isolated from a man aged 35-49 years in good health. The rearrangement links TRBV6-5 to TRBJ1-2, with D perhaps matching TRBD1 (5 bases). Sequencing was performed on blood. The CDR3 loop reads CASRRWGEGNGYTF. In DNA, the CDR3 is TGTGCCAGCCGCCGGTGGGGGGAAGGCAATGGCTACACCTTC.